This T cell receptor (beta chain) was retrieved from a study of blood T cell repertoires in COVID-19. About the study: PBMCs, B-cell-depleted T cells, or T cells provided the cDNA or gDNA that made up the material.

Participants' reported clinical history set cohort assignment. Two consecutive negative NP/OP PCR tests, clearance, or resolved symptoms defined Cohort 3 recovery. TCRdb keeps only in-frame clones here, not all; method: immunoSEQ multiplex PCR. Of about 160,000 clones in the sample, approximately 82% are singletons; the top ten hold less than 20%. The CDR3 has 14 residues. Germline CDR1 and CDR2: SGHTA and FQGNSA. V shed 5 bases, J shed 6 bases, and the junction held 7 bases outside the gene matches. Sequenced: PBMCs or T cells enriched from blood (not recorded which). The sequence came from a man between 60 and 70 years old who had recovered from COVID-19. The chain joins TRBV7-2 to TRBJ1-2, with 9 bases identical to TRBD1. The DNA of the CDR3 is TGTGCCAGCAGCCCGGGGGACAGGGCGGATGGCTACACCTTC. The encoded protein is CASSPGDRADGYTF.